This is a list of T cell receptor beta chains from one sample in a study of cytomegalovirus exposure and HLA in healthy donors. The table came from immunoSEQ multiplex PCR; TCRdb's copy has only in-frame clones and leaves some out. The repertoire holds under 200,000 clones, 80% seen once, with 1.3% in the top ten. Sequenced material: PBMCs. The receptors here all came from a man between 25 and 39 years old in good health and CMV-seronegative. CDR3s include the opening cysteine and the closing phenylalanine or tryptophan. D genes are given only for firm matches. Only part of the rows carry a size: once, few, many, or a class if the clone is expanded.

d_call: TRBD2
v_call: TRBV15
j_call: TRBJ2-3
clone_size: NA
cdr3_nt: TGTGCCACCAGCAGAGAGGTTGTGGCGGGAGGATTAGATACGCAGTATTTT
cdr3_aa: CATSREVVAGGLDTQYF

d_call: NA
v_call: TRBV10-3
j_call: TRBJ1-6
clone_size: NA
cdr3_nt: TGTGCCATCAGTGATAGACAGAACTCCTATAATTCACCCCTCCACTTT
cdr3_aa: CAISDRQNSYNSPLHF

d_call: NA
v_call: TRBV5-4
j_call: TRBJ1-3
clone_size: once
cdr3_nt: TGTGCCAGCAGCTTAGGGGGTTATACTGGAAACACCATATATTTT
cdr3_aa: CASSLGGYTGNTIYF

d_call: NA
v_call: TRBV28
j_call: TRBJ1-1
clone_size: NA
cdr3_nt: TGTGCCAGCAGTTTCCTATCAGGGGCGAACACTGAAGCTTTCTTT
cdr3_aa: CASSFLSGANTEAFF

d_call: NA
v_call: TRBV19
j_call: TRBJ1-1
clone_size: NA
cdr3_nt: TGTGCCAGTAGCCAGGGGTGGACTGAAGCTTTCTTT
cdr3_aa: CASSQGWTEAFF

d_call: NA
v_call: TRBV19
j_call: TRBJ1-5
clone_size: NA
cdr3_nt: TGTGCCAGTAGTGTCCGGGGGGGCCACAGCAATCAGCCCCAGCATTTT
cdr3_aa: CASSVRGGHSNQPQHF

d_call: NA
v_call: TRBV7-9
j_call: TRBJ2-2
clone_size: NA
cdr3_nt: TGTGCCAGCAGAGACTATCGACAAGGGAACGGGGAGCTGTTTTTT
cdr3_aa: CASRDYRQGNGELFF

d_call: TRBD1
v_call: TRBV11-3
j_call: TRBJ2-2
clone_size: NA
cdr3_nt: TGTGCCAGCAGCTTAGACCACAGGGGTTGGACCGGGGAGCTGTTTTTT
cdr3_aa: CASSLDHRGWTGELFF

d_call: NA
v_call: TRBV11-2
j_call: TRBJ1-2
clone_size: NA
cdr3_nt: TGTGCCAGCAGCCCTACCCATGGCTACACCTTC
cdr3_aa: CASSPTHGYTF

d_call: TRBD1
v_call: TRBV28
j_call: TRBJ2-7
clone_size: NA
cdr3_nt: TGTGCCAGCAGGCGTCCCGGGACAGGGACTTACGAGCAGTACTTC
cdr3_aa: CASRRPGTGTYEQYF

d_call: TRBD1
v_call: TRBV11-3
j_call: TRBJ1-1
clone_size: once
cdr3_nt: TGTGCCAGCAGCTCGAGGACAGGGGCCTTGAACACTGAAGCTTTCTTT
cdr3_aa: CASSSRTGALNTEAFF

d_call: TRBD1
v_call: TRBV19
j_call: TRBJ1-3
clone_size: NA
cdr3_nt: TGTGCCAGTAGCCCGACAGGGGCTGGAAACACCATATATTTT
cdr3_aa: CASSPTGAGNTIYF

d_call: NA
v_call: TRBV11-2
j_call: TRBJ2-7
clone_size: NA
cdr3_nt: TGTGCCAGCAGCTTAGAGCCAGGCGTAGGCGAGCAGTACTTC
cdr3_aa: CASSLEPGVGEQYF

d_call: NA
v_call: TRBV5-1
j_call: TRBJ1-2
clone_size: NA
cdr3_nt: TGCGCCAGCAGCTTGGATTCCAGGGCTGGCTACACCTTC
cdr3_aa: CASSLDSRAGYTF

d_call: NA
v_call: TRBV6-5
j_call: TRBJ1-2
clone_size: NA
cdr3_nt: TGTGCCAGCAGTTACTCGACAGTGAACTATGGCTACACCTTC
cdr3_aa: CASSYSTVNYGYTF

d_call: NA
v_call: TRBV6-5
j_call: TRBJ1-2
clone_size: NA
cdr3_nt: TGTGCCAGCAGTTCTACGAACGGGGATGGCTACACCTTC
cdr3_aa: CASSSTNGDGYTF

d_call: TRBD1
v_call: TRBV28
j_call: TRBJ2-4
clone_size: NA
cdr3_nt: TGTGCCAGCAGCTCCGGGACAGAATTAGCCAAAAACATTCAGTACTTC
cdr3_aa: CASSSGTELAKNIQYF

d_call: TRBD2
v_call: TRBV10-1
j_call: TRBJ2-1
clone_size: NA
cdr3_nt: TGCGCCAGCAGTGAGTCACGGGGGGTCGCGGTAGCGCGGCATGAGCAGTTCTTC
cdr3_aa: CASSESRGVAVARHEQFF

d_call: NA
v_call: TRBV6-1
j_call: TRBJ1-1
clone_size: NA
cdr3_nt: TGTGCCAGCAGTGAAATCGGGGGCACTGAAGCTTTCTTT
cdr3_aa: CASSEIGGTEAFF

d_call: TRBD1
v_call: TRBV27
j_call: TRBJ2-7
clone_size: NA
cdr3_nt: TGTGCCAGCAGTCCCCCGACAGGGAAAAGCTCCTACGAGCAGTACTTC
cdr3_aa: CASSPPTGKSSYEQYF

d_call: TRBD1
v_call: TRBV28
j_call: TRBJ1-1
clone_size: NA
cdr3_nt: TGTGCCAGCAGGACCGGGACAGGGTCTGGGGGCACTGAAGCTTTCTTT
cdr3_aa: CASRTGTGSGGTEAFF

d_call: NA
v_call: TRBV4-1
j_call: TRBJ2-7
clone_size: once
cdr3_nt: TGCGCCAGCAGCCAAGGGACAGACGGACCTTACGAGCAGTACTTC
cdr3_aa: CASSQGTDGPYEQYF

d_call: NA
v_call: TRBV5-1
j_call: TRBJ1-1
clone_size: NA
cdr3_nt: TGCGCCAGCAGCTTGGGTCCCAGGGGTACTAACACTGAAGCTTTCTTT
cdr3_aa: CASSLGPRGTNTEAFF

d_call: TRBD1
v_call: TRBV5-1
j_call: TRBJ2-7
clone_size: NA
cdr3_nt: TGCGCCAGCAGCCCGACAGGGTTGTCCTACGAGCAGTACTTC
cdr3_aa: CASSPTGLSYEQYF

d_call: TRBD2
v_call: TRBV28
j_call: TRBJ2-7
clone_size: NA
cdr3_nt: TGTGCCAGCAAGGGCAGCGGGGAGAGTTACGAGCAGTACTTC
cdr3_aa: CASKGSGESYEQYF